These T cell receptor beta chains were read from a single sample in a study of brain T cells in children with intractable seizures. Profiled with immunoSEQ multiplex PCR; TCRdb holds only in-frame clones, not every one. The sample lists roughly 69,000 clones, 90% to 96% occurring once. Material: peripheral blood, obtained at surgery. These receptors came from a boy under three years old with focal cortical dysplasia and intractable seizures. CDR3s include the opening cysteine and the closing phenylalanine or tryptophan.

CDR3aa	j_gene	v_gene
CASSERRASGGDTQYF	TRBJ2-3	TRBV6-1
CASSHPIRVKETQYF	TRBJ2-5	TRBV3-1/TRBV3-2
CASEGSPGNTIYF	TRBJ1-3	TRBV24-1
CASSPRGLAGAYEQYF	TRBJ2-7	TRBV27
CASIPARTLLYSNQPQHF	TRBJ1-5	TRBV28
CASSPTWRSSYEQYF	TRBJ2-7	TRBV4-3
CASSMSSGGSSYNEQFF	TRBJ2-1	TRBV19
CASSYSQGASYEQYF	TRBJ2-7	TRBV6-5
CASSLPGRTQYF	TRBJ2-5	TRBV11-1
CASSSSRGGASTDTQYF	TRBJ2-3	TRBV7-9
CASSLVDPGQGVHTQYF	TRBJ2-3	TRBV5-1
CASSDQRGRPINTGELFF	TRBJ2-2	TRBV10-1
CSARDREKLFF	TRBJ1-4	TRBV20-1
CASSDSGQGGRQYF	TRBJ2-7	TRBV19
CASSQVRRGPYEQYF	TRBJ2-7	TRBV3-1/TRBV3-2
CATHNTGELFF	TRBJ2-2	TRBV6-5
CASSARQGIFPEAFF	TRBJ1-1	TRBV11-2
CASSSSGLPYNEQFF	TRBJ2-1	TRBV12-1
CASGWTYSNQPQHF	TRBJ1-5	TRBV12-5
CASSLDPPGSADTQYF	TRBJ2-3	TRBV11-2
CASSHLRGASSYEQYF	TRBJ2-7	TRBV3-1/TRBV3-2
CASSPGDPYNEQFF	TRBJ2-1	TRBV5-1
CASSIDRTRGTDTQYF	TRBJ2-3	TRBV19
CASSAVRASVGDTQYF	TRBJ2-3	TRBV7-6
CASSLSSSTDTQYF	TRBJ2-3	TRBV19
CASRGVGEQFF	TRBJ2-1	TRBV28
CASSSGTSGRTDTQYF	TRBJ2-3	TRBV6-2/TRBV6-3
CASSPDQESVYGYTF	TRBJ1-2	TRBV11-3
CASSRKGGYEQYF	TRBJ2-7	TRBV6-5